This T cell receptor beta chain is drawn from a study of T cells after yellow fever vaccination. The trim removed 5 bases at V and 1 base at J, leaving 1 base unmatched. The CDR3 has 14 amino acids. The germline V gene encodes CDR1 ENHRY and CDR2 SYGVKD. To note about this clonotype: Its antigen remains unknown.

TCRdb re-derived calls from the 5' RACE reads in MiXCR, one entry per CDR3 protein. The data contain 300,000 to 400,000 distinct CDR3 sequences, about 9.5% of them singletons. Findings and limits, study-wide: Post-booster samples contained most primary-vaccination clones (around 95% CD4, approximately 88% CD8). A faster peak, day 5 versus 15, was reached by the weaker secondary response. Few clonotypes appeared in both CD4 and CD8 compartments.

V usage is TRBV10-3 and J usage is TRBJ2-2, with 7 bases identical to TRBD1. This sample comprised PBMCs, obtained on the day of the first yellow fever vaccination. The sequence was collected from a man between 18 and 29 years old who received the YFV17D yellow fever vaccine. The CDR3 sequence: CAISRDRNTGELFF. CDR3 coding DNA: TGTGCCATCAGTCGGGACAGGAACACCGGGGAGCTGTTTTTT.